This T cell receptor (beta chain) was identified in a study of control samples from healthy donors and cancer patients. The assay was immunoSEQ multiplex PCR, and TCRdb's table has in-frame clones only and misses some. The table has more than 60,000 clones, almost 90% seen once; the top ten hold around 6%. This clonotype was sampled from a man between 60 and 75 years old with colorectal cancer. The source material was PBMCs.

The CDR3 DNA is TGTGCCACCAGCAAACGGACAGGCCCCAATCAGCCCCAGCATTTT. As protein: CATSKRTGPNQPQHF. The rearrangement links TRBV15 to TRBJ1-5, with 7 bases matching TRBD1. The CDR3 covers 15 residues. Trimming took 4 bases from V and 3 from J; bases not matched to a gene: 6. Germline V gene lookup returns CDR1 LNHNV and CDR2 YYDKDF (reference sequence). Full variable domain (remainder filled in from reference TRBV15 and TRBJ1-5): DAMVIQNPRYQVTQFGKPVTLSCSQTLNHNVMYWYQQKSSQAPKLLFHYYDKDFNNEADTPDNFQSRRPNTSFCFLDIRSPGLGDTAMYLCATSKRTGPNQPQHFGDGTRLSIL.